The clone carrying this T cell receptor beta chain came up a few times. As yet, its antigen is unknown. Trimming took off 3 bases at V and 4 bases at J, with 16 bases between the two ends. The CDR3 runs 16 residues. Germline V lookup: CDR1 LGHNA, CDR2 YNFKEQ. During its preparation, the TCRbeta library received unique molecular identifiers. TCRdb fed the PCR reads into MiXCR, producing one record per CDR3 protein. The sample has hundreds of thousands of distinct CDR3 sequences; 20% to 25% are singletons. The data are from a study of T-cell reconstitution after alpha-beta-depleted transplantation in children. Study-wide results and caveats: At the one-year point after transplant, T-cell counts and TCRbeta diversity were found to come mostly from T cells that had been newly produced.

This sequence joins TRBV4-2 and TRBJ2-1; tentatively, D is TRBD2 (5 bases). The TCR comes from a boy under two years old who had a stem cell transplant for acute myeloid leukemia, so the T cells may come from the graft donor. The material was PBMCs, mostly from graft donor cells, obtained 360 days after TCRalphabeta/CD19-depleted stem cell transplant. CDR3 region: CASSQGKAASYNEQFF. The CDR3 DNA follows: TGTGCCAGCAGCCAGGGGAAAGCGGCGTCTTACAATGAGCAGTTCTTC.